The T cell receptor (beta chain) under discussion was sequenced for a study of T cells after yellow fever vaccination. General observations from the study: Repertoires obtained by FACS sorting could include abundant clonotypes that entered as contaminants from the bulk population.

Comment on this clonotype: Its antigen remains unidentified.

TCRdb re-derived calls from the 5' RACE reads in MiXCR, one entry per CDR3 protein. This sample has about 630,000 distinct CDR3 sequences, with roughly an eighth found just once. Per germline, CDR1 DFQATT and CDR2 SNEGSKA (reference sequence). V lost 6 bases and J lost 5, with 20 bases in between. This CDR3 comprises 15 residues. The chain recombines TRBV20-1 with TRBJ2-1; tentatively, D is TRBD1 (6 bases). The TCR comes from a man aged 25-45 years who received the YFV17D yellow fever vaccine. The specimen was PBMCs, collected on the day of the yellow fever booster vaccination. The CDR3: CSANLQGAVDNEQFF. The CDR3 coding sequence is TGCAGTGCCAATCTACAGGGCGCGGTCGACAATGAGCAGTTCTTC.